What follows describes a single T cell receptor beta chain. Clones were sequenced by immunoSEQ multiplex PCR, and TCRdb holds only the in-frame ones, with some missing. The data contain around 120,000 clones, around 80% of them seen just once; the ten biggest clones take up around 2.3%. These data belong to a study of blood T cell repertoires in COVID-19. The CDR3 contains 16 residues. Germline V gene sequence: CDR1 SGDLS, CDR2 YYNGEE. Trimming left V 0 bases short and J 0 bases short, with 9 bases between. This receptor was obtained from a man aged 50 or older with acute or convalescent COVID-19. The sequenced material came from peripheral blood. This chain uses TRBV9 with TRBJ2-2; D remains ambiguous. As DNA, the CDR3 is TGTGCCAGCAGCGTAGCTTGGCTAGCGAACACCGGGGAGCTGTTTTTT. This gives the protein CASSVAWLANTGELFF.